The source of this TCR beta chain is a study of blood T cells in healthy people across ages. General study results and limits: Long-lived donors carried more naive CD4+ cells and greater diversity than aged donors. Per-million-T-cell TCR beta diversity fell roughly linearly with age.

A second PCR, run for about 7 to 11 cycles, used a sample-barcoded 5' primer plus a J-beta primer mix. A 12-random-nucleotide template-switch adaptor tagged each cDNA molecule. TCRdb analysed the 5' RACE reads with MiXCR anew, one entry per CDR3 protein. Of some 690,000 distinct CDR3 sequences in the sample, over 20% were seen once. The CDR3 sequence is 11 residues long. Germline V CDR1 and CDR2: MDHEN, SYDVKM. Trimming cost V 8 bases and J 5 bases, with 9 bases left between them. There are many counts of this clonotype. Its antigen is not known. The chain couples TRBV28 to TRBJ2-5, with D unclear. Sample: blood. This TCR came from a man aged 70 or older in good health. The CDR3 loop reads CASAAWETQYF. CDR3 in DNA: TGTGCCAGCGCGGCTTGGGAGACCCAGTACTTC.